Described below is a single T cell receptor (beta chain) sequence and its context. Its specificity is unknown. The sample belongs to a study of T cells after yellow fever vaccination. Germline V gives CDR1 DFQATT, CDR2 SNEGSKA (reference sequence). CDR3 length: 12 amino acids. V gave up 3 bases and J gave up 4 bases, with 9 bases separating them. 5'RACE template switching added a universal primer site and UMIs to TCR cDNA. MiXCR, applied by TCRdb to the 5' RACE reads, yields one record per CDR3 protein. The table has about 340,000 distinct CDR3 sequences, 12% seen once. Regarding the study as a whole: Clonotypes appearing in both CD4 and CD8 compartments existed, and their share was small. Clones from primary vaccination mostly reappeared after the booster (96% CD4, around 90% CD8).

The sample was CD4+ T cells sorted from PBMCs, taken 15 days after the yellow fever booster vaccination. The receptor comes from a man aged 18 to 30 who received the YFV17D yellow fever vaccine. This chain links TRBV20-1 with TRBJ1-2; maybe TRBD1 (5 bases). CDR3 DNA sequence: TGCAGTGCTAGGACAGACCCCTATGGCTACACCTTC. This codes for CSARTDPYGYTF.